One sample yielded the 16 T cell receptor beta chains listed below, sequenced in a study of metastatic and nonmetastatic thyroid tumors. TCRdb re-processed the PCR reads through MiXCR. Here the sample spans around 50,000 clones, more than 25% being singletons. All patients reached thyroid surgery having received no treatment beforehand. The specimen sequenced was blood. These TCRs come from a female donor with papillary thyroid cancer or a benign thyroid nodule (not recorded which). Some clones in this sample may be carry-over from other donors' samples.

The chain combines TRBV28 with TRBJ2-3, with a possible D match to TRBD2 (5 bases). In germline, CDR1 is MDHEN, CDR2 SYDVKM. The CDR3 contains 12 residues. Trimming removed 4 bases at V and 10 bases at J, with 12 bases between. Here the CDR3 reads CASSSPGFPQYF. The CDR3 nucleotides read TGTGCCAGCAGTTCCCCGGGGTTCCCGCAGTATTTT.

This chain connects TRBV30 to TRBJ1-6, with D possibly matching TRBD1 (5 bases). The CDR3 has 14 residues. Trimming stripped 3 bases from V and 10 bases from J, with 16 bases between. Per the germline V gene, CDR1 is GTSNPN and CDR2 is SVGIG (reference sequence). CDR3 nucleotides: TGTGCCTGGAGCCCCCCAGGGTACAGCTCACCCCTCCACTTT. Protein sequence: CAWSPPGYSSPLHF.

This chain connects TRBV2 to TRBJ1-2; D is unclear. CDR1 is SNHLY, CDR2 FYNNEI, per germline. Trimming took 1 base from V and 4 from J, leaving 10 bases between them. The CDR3 loop spans 14 amino acids. CDR3 amino acids: CASSEGVGSYGYTF. CDR3 in DNA: TGTGCCAGCAGTGAAGGGGTTGGCAGCTATGGCTACACCTTC.

The chain employs TRBV28 and TRBJ2-1; D remains unclear. The CDR3 contains 13 residues. V was shortened by 5 bases and J by 14 bases, with 19 bases between the two germline ends. CDR1 and CDR2 (germline): MDHEN, SYDVKM. The CDR3, as DNA: TGTGCCAGCAGTCCCTCTACACCGCCGTCTGAGTTCTTC. This translates into CASSPSTPPSEFF.

This clone has a count of ten or more. This chain joins TRBV3-1 and TRBJ2-7; 10 bases are a match to TRBD1. The V gene end was trimmed by 4 bases and the J gene end by 5 bases; junction bases not matched to a gene: 11. CDR1 LGHDT and CDR2 YNNKEL come from the germline V gene (reference sequence). CDR3 length: 16 residues. The CDR3 coding sequence is TGTGCCAGCAGCCGGATAGGGACAGGGGATAGGGACGAGCAGTACTTC. This encodes CASSRIGTGDRDEQYF.

This chain uses TRBV28 with TRBJ1-6; D is uncertain. CDR1 is MDHEN and CDR2 is SYDVKM in the germline V gene. This CDR3 has 17 residues. Trimming stripped 3 bases from V and 0 bases from J, with 12 bases between. The CDR3 nucleotides are TGTGCCAGCAGTTTCATATCGGCGAGCTCCTATAATTCACCCCTCCACTTT. It translates to CASSFISASSYNSPLHF. Filled out from reference TRBV28 and TRBJ1-6, the complete variable domain reads DVKVTQSSRYLVKRTGEKVFLECVQDMDHENMFWYRQDPGLGLRLIYFSYDVKMKEKGDIPEGYSVSREKKERFSLILESASTNQTSMYLCASSFISASSYNSPLHFGNGTRLTVT.

As to this clone: A read error may explain this, as a much larger clone is one base away. The chain recombines TRBV18 with TRBJ1-2; D gene ambiguous. The ends were cut back, 2 bases at V and 4 bases at J, with 11 bases in the middle. The CDR3 has 14 residues. From germline, CDR1 is KGHSH and CDR2 LQKENI. The DNA of the CDR3 is TGTGCCAGCTCACCAAGTAGGGTCGTCTATGGCTACACCTTC. This sequence encodes CASSPSRVVYGYTF. Variable domain in full (rest from reference TRBV18 and TRBJ1-2): NAGVMQNPRHLVRRRGQEARLRCSPMKGHSHVYWYRQLPEEGLKFMVYLQKENIIDESGMPKERFSAEFPKEGPSILRIQQVVRGDSAAYFCASSPSRVVYGYTFGSGTRLTVV.

V is TRBV20-1 and J is TRBJ2-1, with 11 bases aligning to TRBD2. The CDR3 is 15 residues long. Germline CDR1 DFQATT, CDR2 SNEGSKA (reference sequence). With 7 bases clipped from V and 7 bases from J, the junction kept 12 bases outside the gene matches. CDR3 protein: CSGIHSGRARNEQFF. For the CDR3, the DNA is TGCAGTGGGATCCATAGCGGGAGGGCTCGTAATGAGCAGTTCTTC.

This clone has a single count. The chain carries TRBV30 and TRBJ2-2, with 8 positions matching TRBD2. CDR1 and CDR2 from the germline V gene are GTSNPN and SVGIG (reference sequence). With 3 bases clipped from V and 6 bases from J, the junction kept 15 bases outside the gene matches. This CDR3 region has 17 residues. Written as DNA, the CDR3 is TGTGCCTGGAGCGGGGGGGCAGATATGATAGTGGCCGGGGAGCTGTTTTTT. It is translated as CAWSGGADMIVAGELFF.

This clone occurred many times. The chain uses TRBV5-1 and TRBJ1-1; 8 bases are shared with TRBD1. The CDR3 has 15 amino acids. Germline assignment: CDR1 SGHRS and CDR2 YFSETQ. V shed 2 bases and J 3 bases; nucleotides not matched to a gene: 6. CDR3 amino acids: CASSLGQGRYTEAFF. CDR3 nucleotide sequence: TGCGCCAGCAGCTTAGGACAGGGTCGGTACACTGAAGCTTTCTTT.

The V call is TRBV9, the J call TRBJ2-1; a weak D match, TRBD2 (5 bases). Trimming left V 5 bases short and J 7 bases short, with 19 bases between. CDR3 length: 15 amino acids. Germline V gene lookup returns CDR1 SGDLS and CDR2 YYNGEE. The CDR3 region is CASSALAGPVNEQFF. As DNA, the CDR3 is TGTGCCAGCAGTGCCCTAGCTGGGCCGGTGAATGAGCAGTTCTTC.

A word on this clone: The junction differs from germline at one of its ends, possibly a read error. Other DNA sequences in the sample encode the same CDR3. The chain uses TRBV4-3 and TRBJ1-2; TRBD1 agrees at 7 bases. The length of the CDR3 is 16 residues. Germline assignment: CDR1 LGHNA and CDR2 YSLEER. In DNA form, the CDR3 reads TGCGCCAGCAGTCCCGAGGTCGACAGGGACGCCTATGGTTACACCTTC. It is translated as CASSPEVDRDAYGYTF.

The rearrangement uses TRBV5-1 and TRBJ1-1; 9 bases map to TRBD1. Unmatched junction bases numbered 17, after V lost 4 bases and J lost 4 bases. Germline V gene lookup returns CDR1 SGHRS and CDR2 YFSETQ. CDR3 size: 18 residues. CDR3 sequence: CASSGAGTGYDSVTEAFF. In DNA form, the CDR3 reads TGCGCCAGCAGCGGAGCCGGGACAGGGTATGATTCGGTCACTGAAGCTTTCTTT.

On this clone itself: Relative to the germline gene, one junction end is altered; a read error may explain this. The chain couples TRBV11-2 to TRBJ2-2; 9 nucleotides agree with TRBD1. The CDR3 runs to 17 residues. The V gene's germline CDR1 is SGHAT and CDR2 FQNNGV. In DNA, the CDR3 is TGTGCCAGCAGCTCCACCCGGACAGGGGTCTACACCTGGGAGCTGTTTTTT. This gives the protein CASSSTRTGVYTWELFF.

The chain combines TRBV11-2 with TRBJ2-1; the match to TRBD1 covers 9 bases. The CDR3 runs to 16 residues. The V gene's germline CDR1 is SGHAT and CDR2 FQNNGV. Losses at the gene ends were 1 base for V and 8 bases for J; bases not matched to a gene: 9. The CDR3 sequence: CASSLGSGRTGDEQFF. Written as DNA, the CDR3 is TGTGCCAGCAGCTTAGGCAGTGGGAGGACAGGGGATGAGCAGTTCTTC.

There are many counts of this clone. The rearrangement joins TRBV3-1 to TRBJ1-2; 10 nucleotides line up with TRBD1. The CDR3 is 15 amino acids. With V trimmed by 4 bases and J by 3 bases, 5 bases remained unmatched. Germline CDR1 is LGHDT and CDR2 is YNNKEL (reference sequence). The CDR3 spells CASSRTGGTHYGYTF. CDR3 nucleotide sequence: TGTGCCAGCAGCCGGACAGGGGGTACACACTATGGCTACACCTTC.